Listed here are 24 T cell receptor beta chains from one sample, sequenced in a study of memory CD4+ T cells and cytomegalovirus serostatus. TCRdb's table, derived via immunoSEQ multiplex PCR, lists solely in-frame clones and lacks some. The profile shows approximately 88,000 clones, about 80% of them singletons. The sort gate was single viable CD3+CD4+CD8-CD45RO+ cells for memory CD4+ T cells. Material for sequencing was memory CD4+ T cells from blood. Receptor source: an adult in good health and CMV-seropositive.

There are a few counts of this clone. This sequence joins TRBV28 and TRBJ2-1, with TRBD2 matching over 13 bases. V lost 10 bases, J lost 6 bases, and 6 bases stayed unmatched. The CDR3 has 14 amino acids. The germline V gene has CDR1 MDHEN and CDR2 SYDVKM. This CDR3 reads CAIKGLAGPNEQFF. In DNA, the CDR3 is TGTGCCATTAAGGGACTAGCGGGACCCAATGAGCAGTTCTTC.

CDR3 sequence reads: CASSATGLEAFF. The CDR3 DNA reads as TGTGCCAGCAGTGCCACTGGTTTAGAAGCTTTCTTT. V is TRBV6-1 and J is TRBJ1-1; D is ambiguous. The V and J ends lost 4 bases and 8 bases respectively, with 11 bases between them. The germline V gene has CDR1 MNHNS and CDR2 SASEGT. CDR3 length: 12 amino acids.

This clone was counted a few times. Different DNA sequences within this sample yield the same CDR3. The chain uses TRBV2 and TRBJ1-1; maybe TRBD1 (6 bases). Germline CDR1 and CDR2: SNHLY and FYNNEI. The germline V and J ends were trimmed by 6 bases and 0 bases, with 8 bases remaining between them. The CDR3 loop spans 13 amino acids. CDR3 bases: TGTGCCAGCAGCGGGACAATGAACACTGAAGCTTTCTTT. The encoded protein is CASSGTMNTEAFF. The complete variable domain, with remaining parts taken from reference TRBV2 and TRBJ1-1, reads EPEVTQTPSHQVTQMGQEVILRCVPISNHLYFYWYRQILGQKVEFLVSFYNNEISEKSEIFDDQFSVERPDGSNFTLKIRSTKLEDSAMYFCASSGTMNTEAFFGQGTRLTVV.

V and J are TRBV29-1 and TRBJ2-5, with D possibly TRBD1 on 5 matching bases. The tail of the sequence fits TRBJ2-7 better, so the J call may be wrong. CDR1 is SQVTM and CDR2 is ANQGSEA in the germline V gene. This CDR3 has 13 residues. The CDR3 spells CSVQETAEYEQYF. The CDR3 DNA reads TGCAGCGTTCAGGAGACAGCAGAGTACGAGCAGTACTTC.

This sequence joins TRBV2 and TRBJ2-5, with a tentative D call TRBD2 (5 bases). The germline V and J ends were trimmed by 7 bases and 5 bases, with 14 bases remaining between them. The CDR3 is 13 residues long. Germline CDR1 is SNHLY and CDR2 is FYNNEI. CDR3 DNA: TGTGCCAGCATTCGCGGAAGGGAGGAGACCCAGTACTTC. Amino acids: CASIRGREETQYF.

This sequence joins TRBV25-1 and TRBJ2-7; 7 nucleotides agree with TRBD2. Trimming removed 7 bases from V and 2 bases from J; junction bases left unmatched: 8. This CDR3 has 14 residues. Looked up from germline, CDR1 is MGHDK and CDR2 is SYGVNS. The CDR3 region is CASTSPGGPYEQYF. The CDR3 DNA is TGTGCCAGCACTTCCCCGGGAGGACCCTACGAGCAGTACTTC.

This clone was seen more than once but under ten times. CDR3 sequence: CASSVVGRLDSGNTIYF. CDR3 bases: TGTGCCAGCAGCGTAGTAGGCAGGCTGGACTCTGGAAACACCATATATTTT. V and J are TRBV9 and TRBJ1-3, with D uncertain. Germline V gene data show CDR1 as SGDLS and CDR2 as YYNGEE. The CDR3 spans 17 residues. V shed 0 bases and J shed 0 bases, with 13 bases lying between them.

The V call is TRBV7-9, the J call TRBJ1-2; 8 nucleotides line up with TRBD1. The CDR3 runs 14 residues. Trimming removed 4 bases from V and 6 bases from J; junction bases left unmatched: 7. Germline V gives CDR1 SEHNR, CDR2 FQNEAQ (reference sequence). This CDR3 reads CASSSATGVDGYTF. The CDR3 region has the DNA TGTGCCAGCAGCTCAGCGACAGGGGTGGATGGCTACACCTTC.

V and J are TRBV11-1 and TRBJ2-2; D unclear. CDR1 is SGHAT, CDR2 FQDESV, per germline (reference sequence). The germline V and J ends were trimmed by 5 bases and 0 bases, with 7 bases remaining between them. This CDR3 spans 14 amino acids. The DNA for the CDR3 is TGTGCCAGCAGCAAAATCTCGAACACCGGGGAGCTGTTTTTT. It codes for CASSKISNTGELFF.

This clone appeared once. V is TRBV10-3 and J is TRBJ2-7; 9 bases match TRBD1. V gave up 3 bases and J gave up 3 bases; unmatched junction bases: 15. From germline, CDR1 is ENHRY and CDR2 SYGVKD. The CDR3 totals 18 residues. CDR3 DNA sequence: TGTGCCATCAGTGAAGGGACAGGGATTTCCAACACGGGCTACGAGCAGTACTTC. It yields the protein CAISEGTGISNTGYEQYF.

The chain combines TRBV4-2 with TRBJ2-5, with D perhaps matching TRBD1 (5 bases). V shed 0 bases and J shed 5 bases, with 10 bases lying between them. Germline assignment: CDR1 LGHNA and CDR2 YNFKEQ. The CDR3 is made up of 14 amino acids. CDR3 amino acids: CASSQEQGRETQYF. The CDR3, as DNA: TGTGCCAGCAGCCAAGAGCAGGGTAGGGAGACCCAGTACTTC.

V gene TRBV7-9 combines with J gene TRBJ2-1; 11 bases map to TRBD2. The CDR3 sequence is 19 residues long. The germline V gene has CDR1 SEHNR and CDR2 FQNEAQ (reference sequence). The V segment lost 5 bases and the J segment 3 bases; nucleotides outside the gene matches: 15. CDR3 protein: CASSQGGSGRGPIYNEQFF. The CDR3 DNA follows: TGTGCCAGCAGCCAAGGTGGTAGCGGGAGGGGCCCAATCTACAATGAGCAGTTCTTC.

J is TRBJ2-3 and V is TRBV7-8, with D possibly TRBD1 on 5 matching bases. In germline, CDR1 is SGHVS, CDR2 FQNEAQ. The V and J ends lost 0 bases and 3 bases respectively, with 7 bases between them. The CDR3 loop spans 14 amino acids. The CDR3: CASSLARQTDTQYF. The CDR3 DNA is TGTGCCAGCAGCTTAGCGCGACAGACAGATACGCAGTATTTT.

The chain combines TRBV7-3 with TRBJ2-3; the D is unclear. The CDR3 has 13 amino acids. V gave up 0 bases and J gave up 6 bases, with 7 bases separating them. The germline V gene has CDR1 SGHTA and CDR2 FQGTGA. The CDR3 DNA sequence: TGTGCCAGCAGCTTAACGTTAGGGGATACGCAGTATTTT. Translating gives CASSLTLGDTQYF.

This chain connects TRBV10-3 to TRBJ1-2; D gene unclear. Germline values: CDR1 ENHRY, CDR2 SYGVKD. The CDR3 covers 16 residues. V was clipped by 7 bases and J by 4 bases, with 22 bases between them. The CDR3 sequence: CAITASPGESAYGYTF. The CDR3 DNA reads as TGTGCCATCACCGCCAGCCCGGGAGAAAGCGCCTATGGCTACACCTTC.

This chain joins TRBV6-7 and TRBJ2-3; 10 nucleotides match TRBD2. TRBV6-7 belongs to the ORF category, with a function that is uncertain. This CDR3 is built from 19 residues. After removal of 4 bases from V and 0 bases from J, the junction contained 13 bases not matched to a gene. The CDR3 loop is CASSSSTSGAPGSTDTQYF. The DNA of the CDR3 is TGTGCCAGCAGTTCCTCTACTAGCGGGGCCCCCGGTAGCACAGATACGCAGTATTTT.

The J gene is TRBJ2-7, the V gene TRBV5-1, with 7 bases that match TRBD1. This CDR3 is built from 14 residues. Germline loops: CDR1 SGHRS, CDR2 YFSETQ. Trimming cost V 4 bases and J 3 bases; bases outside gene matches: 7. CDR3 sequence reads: CASSTDRLGYEQYF. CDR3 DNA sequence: TGCGCCAGCAGCACGGACAGGTTGGGCTACGAGCAGTACTTC.

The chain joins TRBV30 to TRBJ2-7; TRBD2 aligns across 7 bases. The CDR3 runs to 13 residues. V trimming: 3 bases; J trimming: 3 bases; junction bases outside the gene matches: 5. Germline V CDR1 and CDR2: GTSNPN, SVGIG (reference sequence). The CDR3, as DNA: TGTGCCTGGAGCCGGCTAGCGGTCTACGAGCAGTACTTC. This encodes CAWSRLAVYEQYF.

DNA of the CDR3: TGCGCCAGCAGCTTGGAAGGAGTCCACTATGGCTACACCTTC. Translation gives CASSLEGVHYGYTF. The chain links TRBV5-1 to TRBJ1-2; no definite D call. The CDR3 sequence is 14 residues long. Germline V lookup: CDR1 SGHRS, CDR2 YFSETQ. Trimming took off 0 bases at V and 3 bases at J, with 9 bases between the two ends.

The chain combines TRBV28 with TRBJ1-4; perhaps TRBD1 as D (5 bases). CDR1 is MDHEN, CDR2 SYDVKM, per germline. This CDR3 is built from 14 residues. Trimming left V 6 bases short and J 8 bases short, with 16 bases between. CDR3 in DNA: TGTGCCAGCAGCCGCGAGGGGCTGAGGGAAAAACTGTTTTTT. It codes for CASSREGLREKLFF.

The CDR3: CASADNTEAFF. CDR3 DNA sequence: TGTGCCAGCGCAGATAACACTGAAGCTTTCTTT. The V call is TRBV28, the J call TRBJ1-1; D remains ambiguous. Germline loops: CDR1 MDHEN, CDR2 SYDVKM. The V and J ends lost 8 bases and 2 bases respectively, with 6 bases between them. The CDR3 is 11 amino acids.

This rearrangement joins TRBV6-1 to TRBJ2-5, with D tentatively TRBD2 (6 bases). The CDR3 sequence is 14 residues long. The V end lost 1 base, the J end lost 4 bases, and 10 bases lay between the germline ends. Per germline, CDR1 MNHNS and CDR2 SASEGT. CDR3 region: CASSEGVGGETQYF. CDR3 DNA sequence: TGTGCCAGCAGTGAAGGGGTGGGGGGAGAGACCCAGTACTTC.

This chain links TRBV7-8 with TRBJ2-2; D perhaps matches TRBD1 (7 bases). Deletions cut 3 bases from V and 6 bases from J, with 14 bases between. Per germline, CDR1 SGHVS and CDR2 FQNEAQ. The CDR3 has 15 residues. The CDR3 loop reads CASSFGGQGAGELFF. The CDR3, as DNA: TGTGCCAGCAGCTTCGGAGGGCAGGGGGCCGGGGAGCTGTTTTTT.

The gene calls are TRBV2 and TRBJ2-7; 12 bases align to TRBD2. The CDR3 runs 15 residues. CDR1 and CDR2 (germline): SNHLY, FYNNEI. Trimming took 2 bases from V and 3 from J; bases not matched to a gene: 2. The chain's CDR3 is CASSEQTSGGYEQYF. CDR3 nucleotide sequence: TGTGCCAGCAGTGAACAGACTAGCGGGGGCTACGAGCAGTACTTC.